This TCR beta chain came from a study of T-cell reconstitution after alpha-beta-depleted transplantation in children. Unique molecular identifiers tagged the TCRbeta library. MiXCR, applied by TCRdb to the PCR reads, yields one record per CDR3 protein. The repertoire holds around 600,000 distinct CDR3 sequences, with 16% as singletons. This clonotype was seen a handful of times. Sequenced here: PBMCs from the stem cell graft donor, sampled from the stem cell graft. This sequence was found in a human donor who donated a stem cell graft to a child with acute myeloid leukemia.

CDR3 coding DNA: TGTGCCTGGAGTAAAGGGGGACAAGCTAACTATGGCTACACCTTC. Translated, it gives CAWSKGGQANYGYTF. This rearrangement joins TRBV30 to TRBJ1-2, with D perhaps matching TRBD1 (6 bases). This CDR3 has 15 amino acids. Germline CDR1 is GTSNPN and CDR2 is SVGIG (reference sequence). V lost 2 bases, J lost 0 bases, and 13 bases lay in between.